This record covers a single T cell receptor (beta chain). Its binding antigen is unknown. Base qualities are not recorded, but no much larger clone differs from it by a single base. Explained via the paper, the time point label denotes: about 28 days (+/-7) after the second vaccine dose. AZD1222 recipients with second doses at about 4 weeks or about 12 weeks were pooled, because spike-specific TCR depth and breadth did not differ between schedules. Vaccinee samples were obtained from the UK trials COV001 and COV002, which included a single-blind randomized controlled phase 2/3 trial of AZD1222 (ChAdOx1 nCoV-19) in healthy adults. Trial participant PBMC samples were collected at day 0 and day 28 after the second dose for TCRbeta chain sequencing. This record belongs to a study of T cell responses to AZD1222 COVID-19 vaccine (dated by TCRdb to about 2021). Study-level background: TCR sequencing was performed for fewer than 250 trial participants, of whom around 200 were given two doses of AZD1222 and roughly 25 were given two doses of MenACWY control vaccine. Trial participants were enrolled into age subgroups of 18-55, 56-69 and 70-plus years, which contained 148, 28 and 57 TCR-sequenced participants, respectively.

V gives up 5 bases and J gives up 5 bases, and the segment between their germline ends measures 15 bases. CDR1 and CDR2 (SGHNT, YENEEA) derive from the germline V gene. Reading from cysteine to phenylalanine, the CDR3 counts 15 amino acids. CDR3 DNA only is kept here, 45 bases in frame from base 1. The CDR3 regions of human TCRbeta chains were analyzed by immunosequencing. In the source study's methods: Repertoire TCRs were matched against a reference library of SARS-CoV-2-specific TCRs generated with the MIRA antigen-specificity platform. Breadth was defined as the fraction of unique TCRs that were SARS-CoV-2-associated, and depth was defined as the fraction of total T cells that were SARS-CoV-2-associated. Using the MIRA data, each spike-specific TCR was assigned both to the spike region to which the TCR was reactive and to a CD4 or CD8 class. Log10-transformed breadth and depth values were compared by one-way ANOVA with Sidak's multiple comparisons tests. TCRdb retrieved this table from immuneACCESS and kept in-frame rearrangements only. Not all clones are present; in checked studies, unresolved V genes account for under half, and no reason is known for the remainder. V, J and clone size are those of that table, while D and trimming were read from the DNA. Across this sample there are some 190,000 clones, with roughly 91% seen only once. The ten largest clones capture around 2% of the sample.

Paper-wide results and their limitations: CD4 TCRs associated with the vaccine covered the entire spike protein, and the dominant responses were in regions 160-218 and 743-854. Nearly half of unique spike-specific TCRs reportedly recognized epitopes outside regions mutated in the B.1.351 and B.1.1.7 variants. Conclusions about previously exposed vaccinees were limited because only a handful of AZD1222 recipients were SARS-CoV-2 seropositive at baseline. Because no samples from the day 14 peak response were available, repertoires could be characterized only after the peak T cell response. Most participants were white British and females outnumbered males, and the authors suggested that clonal diversity may have been underestimated. In the small 56-69-year group, the increase in depth fell short of significance, most likely because of low power. After two AZD1222 doses, both the breadth and the depth of spike-specific TCRs were significantly higher than at day 0 and than in MenACWY recipients.

The receptor was derived from an adult who received the AZD1222 COVID-19 vaccine. This sequence uses TRBV11-3 and TRBJ2-2; the D region possibly corresponds to TRBD2 (5 bases align). Source: peripheral blood, taken 28 days after the second AZD1222 dose. The sequenced DNA: TGTGCCAGCAGCCTCCGGGGAGTGGGTACCGGGGAGCTGTTTTTT. Its product reads: CASSLRGVGTGELFF.